Listed below are T cell receptor beta chains from one sample, sequenced in a study of T cells in Graves' hyperthyroidism and ophthalmopathy. Each CDR3 protein is one row after TCRdb ran MiXCR on the multiplex PCR reads. This sample yields about 300,000 distinct CDR3 sequences, of which roughly 20% are seen a single time; about 35% belongs to the top ten. The material sequenced was blood. The source is a man aged 45-65 years with Graves' ophthalmopathy. Each CDR3 is given with its conserved first and last residue. A D gene is named only where the DNA matches it firmly. Clone size is stated in some rows and not others, as once, few, many or a class when expanded.

length: 16; D: -; V: TRBV30; size: many; J: TRBJ2-5; CDR3: CAWSVRGSPDQETQYF; DNA: TGTGCCTGGAGTGTACGGGGCAGCCCCGACCAAGAGACCCAGTACTTC
length: 13; D: -; V: TRBV29-1; size: -; J: TRBJ2-4; CDR3: CSMASSVSNIQYF; DNA: TGCAGCATGGCCAGCTCGGTCTCAAACATTCAGTACTTC
length: 18; D: TRBD2; V: TRBV11-1; size: many; J: TRBJ2-3; CDR3: CASSLVESRLAGTDTQYF; DNA: TGTGCCAGCAGCTTAGTAGAGTCGAGACTAGCGGGAACAGATACGCAGTATTTT
length: 14; D: -; V: TRBV9; size: many; J: TRBJ1-4; CDR3: CASSVGGTNEKLFF; DNA: TGTGCCAGCAGCGTAGGAGGGACTAATGAAAAACTGTTTTTT
length: 17; D: -; V: TRBV6-1; size: many; J: TRBJ2-3; CDR3: CASSEAGGRAGTDTQYF; DNA: TGTGCCAGCAGTGAAGCAGGAGGACGAGCCGGCACAGATACGCAGTATTTT
length: 11; D: -; V: TRBV2; size: -; J: TRBJ2-1; CDR3: CATLDPNEQFF; DNA: TGTGCCACGCTTGACCCCAATGAGCAGTTCTTC
length: 13; D: TRBD1; V: TRBV28; size: many; J: TRBJ1-2; CDR3: CASSSPTGLGYTF; DNA: TGTGCCAGCAGTTCGCCGACAGGGCTTGGCTACACCTTC
length: 13; D: -; V: TRBV3-1; size: few; J: TRBJ2-3; CDR3: CASSQAQANTQYF; DNA: TGTGCCAGCAGCCAAGCCCAGGCAAATACGCAGTATTTT
length: 20; D: -; V: TRBV5-6; size: -; J: TRBJ2-6; CDR3: CASSEGTRLAINSGANVLTF; DNA: TGTGCCAGCAGCGAGGGTACAAGGCTAGCGATCAACTCTGGGGCCAACGTCCTGACTTTC
length: 15; D: TRBD2; V: TRBV19; size: -; J: TRBJ2-5; CDR3: CASSIVDAGRGTQYF; DNA: TGTGCCAGTAGTATAGTCGACGCCGGGAGGGGGACCCAGTACTTC
length: 16; D: -; V: TRBV18; size: many; J: TRBJ1-1; CDR3: CASSPPITGRVTEAFF; DNA: TGTGCCAGCTCACCACCGATAACAGGGAGAGTCACTGAAGCTTTCTTT
length: 15; D: TRBD2; V: TRBV4-2; size: -; J: TRBJ2-7; CDR3: CASRASGESSYEQYF; DNA: TGTGCCAGCAGAGCTAGCGGGGAGAGCTCCTACGAGCAGTACTTC
length: 15; D: -; V: TRBV3-1; size: many; J: TRBJ1-2; CDR3: CASSQDIGRGYGYTF; DNA: TGTGCCAGCAGCCAAGATATAGGTCGGGGCTATGGCTACACCTTC
length: 16; D: TRBD1; V: TRBV13; size: many; J: TRBJ2-3; CDR3: CASSFGQGEGTDTQYF; DNA: TGTGCCAGCAGCTTCGGACAGGGGGAAGGCACAGATACGCAGTATTTT
length: 13; D: -; V: TRBV5-1; size: many; J: TRBJ2-7; CDR3: CASSPRQIGEQYF; DNA: TGCGCCAGCAGCCCCCGACAGATCGGCGAGCAGTACTTC
length: 15; D: TRBD2; V: TRBV9; size: -; J: TRBJ2-1; CDR3: CASSSNPGGPNEQFF; DNA: TGTGCCAGCAGCTCTAACCCGGGAGGGCCAAACGAGCAGTTCTTC
length: 17; D: TRBD2; V: TRBV28; size: -; J: TRBJ2-2; CDR3: CARYKREGDWNTGELFF; DNA: TGTGCCAGATACAAGCGGGAGGGGGACTGGAACACCGGGGAGCTGTTTTTT
length: 15; D: TRBD2; V: TRBV28; size: many; J: TRBJ2-4; CDR3: CASSLGGGVKNIQYF; DNA: TGTGCCAGCAGTTTAGGGGGGGGGGTCAAAAACATTCAGTACTTC
length: 15; D: TRBD1; V: TRBV28; size: few; J: TRBJ2-1; CDR3: CASSPPLKQGNEQFF; DNA: TGTGCCAGCAGTCCCCCATTAAAACAGGGGAATGAGCAGTTCTTC
length: 15; D: -; V: TRBV18; size: many; J: TRBJ1-5; CDR3: CASSPGGQGNQPQHF; DNA: TGTGCCAGCTCACCGGGGGGCCAGGGAAATCAGCCCCAGCATTTT
length: 13; D: -; V: TRBV24-1; size: many; J: TRBJ2-7; CDR3: CATSDPPGHEQYF; DNA: TGTGCCACCAGTGATCCCCCAGGGCACGAGCAGTACTTC
length: 15; D: TRBD1; V: TRBV5-1; size: few; J: TRBJ1-5; CDR3: CASSLGTGFYQPQHF; DNA: TGCGCCAGCAGCTTGGGGACAGGGTTTTATCAGCCCCAGCATTTT
length: 15; D: TRBD1; V: TRBV7-9; size: -; J: TRBJ2-7; CDR3: CASSSSGQGGREQYF; DNA: TGTGCCAGCAGCTCCTCCGGACAGGGTGGGCGCGAGCAGTACTTC
length: 12; D: -; V: TRBV7-9; size: once; J: TRBJ2-5; CDR3: CASKSGGETQYF; DNA: TGTGCCAGCAAGTCTGGAGGCGAGACCCAGTACTTC
length: 15; D: TRBD2; V: TRBV3-1; size: -; J: TRBJ2-4; CDR3: CASSQARTSGGIQYF; DNA: TGTGCCAGCAGCCAAGCCCGGACTAGTGGTGGCATTCAGTACTTC
length: 14; D: -; V: TRBV18; size: many; J: TRBJ2-7; CDR3: CASSPPRPPYEQYF; DNA: TGTGCCAGCTCACCACCGCGTCCTCCCTACGAGCAGTACTTC
length: 14; D: -; V: TRBV6-1; size: many; J: TRBJ2-2; CDR3: CASRPGTDTGELFF; DNA: TGTGCCAGTCGCCCCGGGACTGACACCGGGGAGCTGTTTTTT
length: 16; D: TRBD2; V: TRBV27; size: few; J: TRBJ2-3; CDR3: CASSRPRTSGTDTQYF; DNA: TGTGCCAGCAGTAGGCCCCGGACTAGCGGCACAGATACGCAGTATTTT
length: 15; D: -; V: TRBV10-3; size: -; J: TRBJ1-3; CDR3: CAIRPGESIGNTIYF; DNA: TGTGCCATCAGACCCGGGGAGAGTATTGGAAACACCATATATTTT
length: 13; D: TRBD2; V: TRBV5-1; size: many; J: TRBJ2-4; CDR3: CASSGGGRNIQYF; DNA: TGCGCCAGCAGCGGGGGGGGACGAAACATTCAGTACTTC
length: 16; D: -; V: TRBV20-1; size: many; J: TRBJ2-5; CDR3: CSARPDGAAMQETQYF; DNA: TGCAGTGCTAGACCCGATGGGGCCGCTATGCAAGAGACCCAGTACTTC
length: 12; D: TRBD1; V: TRBV6-1; size: few; J: TRBJ1-2; CDR3: CASSTGGYGYTF; DNA: TGTGCCAGCAGTACAGGGGGCTATGGCTACACCTTC
length: 16; D: -; V: TRBV30; size: -; J: TRBJ2-3; CDR3: CAWNLLQGGGTDTQYF; DNA: TGTGCCTGGAACCTTCTCCAGGGGGGGGGCACAGATACGCAGTATTTT